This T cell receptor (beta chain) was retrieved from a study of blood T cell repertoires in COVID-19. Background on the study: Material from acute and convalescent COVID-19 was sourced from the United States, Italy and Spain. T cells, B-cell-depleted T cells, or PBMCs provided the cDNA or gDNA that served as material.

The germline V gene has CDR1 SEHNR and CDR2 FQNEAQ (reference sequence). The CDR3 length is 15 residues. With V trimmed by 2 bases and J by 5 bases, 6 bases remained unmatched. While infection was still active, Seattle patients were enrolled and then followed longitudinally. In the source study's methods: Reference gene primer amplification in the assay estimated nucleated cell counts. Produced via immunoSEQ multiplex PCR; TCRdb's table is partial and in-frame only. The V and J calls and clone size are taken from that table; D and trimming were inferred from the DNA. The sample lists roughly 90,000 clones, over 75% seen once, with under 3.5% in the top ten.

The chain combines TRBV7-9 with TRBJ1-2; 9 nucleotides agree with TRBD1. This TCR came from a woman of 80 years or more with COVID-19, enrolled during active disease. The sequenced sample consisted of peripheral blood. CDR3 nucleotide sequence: TGTGCCAGCAGCTTACTCCGGACAGGGGAATATGGCTACACCTTC. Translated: CASSLLRTGEYGYTF. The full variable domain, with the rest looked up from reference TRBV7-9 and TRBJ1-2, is DTGVSQNPRHKITKRGQNVTFRCDPISEHNRLYWYRQTLGQGPEFLTYFQNEAQLEKSRLLSDRFSAERPKGSFSTLEIQRTEQGDSAMYLCASSLLRTGEYGYTFGSGTRLTVV.